The sequence of this T cell receptor beta chain was determined in a study of cytomegalovirus exposure and HLA in healthy donors. Across the study: A later analysis reported the 100 to 150 validation repertoires used the same platform as the roughly 670 first-cohort repertoires. Overall study results and limits: Most TCR sequences were rare, but some public TCRs occurred in many donors.

TCRdb keeps only in-frame clones here, not all; method: immunoSEQ multiplex PCR. The table records around 150,000 clones, 84% of them present only once. As for this clone: The antigen is not known.

Germline loops: CDR1 MNHEY, CDR2 SMNVEV (reference sequence). V shed 1 base and J shed 6 bases, with 6 bases lying between them. The length of the CDR3 is 13 residues. Sequenced: PBMCs. The sequence was obtained from a man under 40 in good health and CMV-seropositive. The chain carries TRBV27 and TRBJ2-2; no clear D gene. The CDR3 nucleotides are TGTGCCAGCAGTTTATTCGCAGCCGGGGAGCTGTTTTTT. This gives the protein CASSLFAAGELFF.